These 30 T cell receptor beta chains came from one sample sequenced in a study of naive and memory T cell subsets. Both TRBC1 and TRBC2 were covered by a beta constant-region primer of two equimolar oligonucleotides. TCRdb redid the calling of the UMI-ligation and nested PCR reads with MiXCR, one entry per CDR3 protein. The table includes around 160,000 distinct CDR3 sequences, approximately 15% detected once. Sequenced input: naive CD4+ T cells from blood. These receptors all come from a human donor in good health.

The rearrangement uses TRBV3-1 and TRBJ2-2; TRBD1 aligns across 7 bases. Germline CDR1 reads LGHDT; CDR2 reads YNNKEL (reference sequence). The ends lost 8 bases at V and 4 bases at J; junction bases unmatched: 4. This CDR3 spans 13 amino acids. CDR3 sequence reads: CASLGTATGELFF. Here the CDR3 DNA reads TGTGCCAGCCTTGGGACAGCCACCGGGGAGCTGTTTTTT. Based on the CDR3 plus reference TRBV3-1 and TRBJ2-2, the full variable domain is DTAVSQTPKYLVTQMGNDKSIKCEQNLGHDTMYWYKQDSKKFLKIMFSYNNKELIINETVPNRFSPKSPDKAHLNLHINSLELGDSAVYFCASLGTATGELFFGEGSRLTVL.

The chain couples TRBV11-2 to TRBJ2-5; 7 bases match TRBD2. V lost 5 bases and J lost 0; bases outside the gene matches: 6. The length of the CDR3 is 15 residues. Looked up from germline, CDR1 is SGHAT and CDR2 is FQNNGV. CDR3 protein: CASSPVGRDQETQYF. CDR3 coding DNA: TGTGCCAGCAGCCCAGTGGGGAGGGACCAAGAGACCCAGTACTTC.

This clonotype was detected a few times. The chain is built from TRBV18 and TRBJ1-4; D remains unclear. The germline V and J ends were trimmed by 0 bases and 8 bases, with 7 bases remaining between them. This CDR3 is 13 amino acids long. Germline V gene sequence: CDR1 KGHSH, CDR2 LQKENI. The CDR3 nucleotides are TGTGCCAGCTCACCACCTGACGGCGAAAAACTGTTTTTT. It encodes CASSPPDGEKLFF.

The chain employs TRBV5-1 and TRBJ2-7; 9 bases fit TRBD2. Germline CDR1 reads SGHRS; CDR2 reads YFSETQ. The V and J ends lost 1 base and 2 bases, in that order; junction bases with no gene match: 4. There are 15 residues in the CDR3. CDR3: CASSLRTSAPYEQYF. In nucleotides, the CDR3 is TGCGCCAGCAGCTTGCGGACTAGCGCACCCTACGAGCAGTACTTC.

The chain employs TRBV6-5 and TRBJ1-6, with 8 bases that match TRBD1. The junction had 13 bases not matched to a gene; V was cut back by 6 bases and J by 9 bases. Germline V CDR1 and CDR2: MNHEY, SVGAGI. This CDR3 has 16 residues. The CDR3 coding sequence is TGTGCCAGCAGAACTTTTTTACAGGGGGATAGTTCACCCCTCCACTTT. It translates to CASRTFLQGDSSPLHF.

The chain links TRBV7-2 to TRBJ2-7; no definite D call. The CDR3 consists of 12 residues. Between the trimmed V and J ends, which lost 2 bases and 6 bases, there was a span of 8 bases. Germline V gene sequence: CDR1 SGHTA, CDR2 FQGNSA. The CDR3 loop reads CASSLRVGEQYF. CDR3 nucleotide sequence: TGTGCCAGCAGCTTAAGAGTCGGCGAGCAGTACTTC.

CDR3 coding DNA: TGTGCCAGCAGCTCGAGCGGGAGGGCCCCAGATACGCAGTATTTT. Translating gives CASSSSGRAPDTQYF. This chain uses TRBV7-9 with TRBJ2-3; 10 bases map to TRBD2. The CDR3 loop spans 15 amino acids. After removal of 4 bases from V and 4 bases from J, the junction contained 5 bases not matched to a gene. Germline loops: CDR1 SEHNR, CDR2 FQNEAQ (reference sequence).

This clonotype occurred many times. The chain carries TRBV20-1 and TRBJ2-3, with 10 bases that match TRBD2. CDR1 is DFQATT, CDR2 SNEGSKA, per germline (reference sequence). V gave up 5 bases and J gave up 1 base; unmatched junction bases: 3. The CDR3 is 14 amino acids. Here the CDR3 reads CSAFLAGGTDTQYF. The CDR3 nucleotides read TGCAGTGCTTTCCTAGCGGGGGGCACAGATACGCAGTATTTT.

This clonotype was seen a few times. The gene calls are TRBV6-2 or TRBV6-3 and TRBJ2-1; a weak D match, TRBD2 (6 bases). This CDR3 contains 15 residues. V gave up 0 bases and J gave up 5 bases, with 11 bases separating them. Germline CDR1 and CDR2: MNHEY and SVGEGT. The CDR3 protein is CASSYSGGKNNEQFF. The CDR3 DNA reads as TGTGCCAGCAGTTACTCCGGGGGAAAGAACAATGAGCAGTTCTTC.

This chain connects TRBV2 to TRBJ2-5; D unresolved. The CDR3 runs 18 residues. The ends were cut back, 6 bases at V and 0 bases at J, with 23 bases in the middle. CDR1 is SNHLY and CDR2 is FYNNEI in the germline V gene. CDR3 sequence: CASSELTPEMLYQETQYF. The CDR3 nucleotides read TGTGCCAGCAGCGAACTAACCCCTGAAATGCTATACCAAGAGACCCAGTACTTC.

The chain uses TRBV7-8 and TRBJ2-3; TRBD2 aligns across 9 bases. The CDR3 has 16 residues. The V and J ends lost 0 bases and 4 bases, in that order; junction bases with no gene match: 5. CDR1 and CDR2 from the germline V gene are SGHVS and FQNEAQ. The CDR3 DNA follows: TGTGCCAGCAGCTTAGCGGCTAGCGGGAACGCAGATACGCAGTATTTT. Its protein is CASSLAASGNADTQYF. Complete variable domain (other parts from reference TRBV7-8 and TRBJ2-3): GAGVSQSPRYKVAKRGQDVALRCDPISGHVSLFWYQQALGQGPEFLTYFQNEAQLDKSGLPSDRFFAERPEGSVSTLKIQRTQQEDSAVYLCASSLAASGNADTQYFGPGTRLTVL.

The rearrangement joins TRBV20-1 to TRBJ2-1, with D tentatively TRBD1 (5 bases). The V end was cut by 0 bases, the J end by 3 bases, with 12 bases between. The CDR3 contains 15 residues. Germline assignment: CDR1 DFQATT and CDR2 SNEGSKA (reference sequence). In DNA form, the CDR3 reads TGCAGTGCTAGAGATTTTAGGGGAAGCTACAATGAGCAGTTCTTC. Its translation is CSARDFRGSYNEQFF.

This chain links TRBV3-1 with TRBJ2-5; 14 bases align to TRBD2. Germline V gives CDR1 LGHDT, CDR2 YNNKEL (reference sequence). CDR3 length: 16 residues. V gave up 6 bases and J gave up 4 bases; unmatched junction bases: 7. This CDR3 reads CASSHTGTSGGETQYF. The CDR3 DNA is TGTGCCAGCAGTCACACAGGGACTAGCGGGGGAGAGACCCAGTACTTC.

J is TRBJ1-5 and V is TRBV15; D not resolved. The germline gives CDR1 LNHNV, CDR2 YYDKDF (reference sequence). V lost 0 bases, J lost 3 bases, and 15 bases lay in between. The CDR3 sequence is 17 residues long. CDR3 sequence (DNA): TGTGCCACCAGCAGAGATCTTTGGGGAAGGGACAATCAGCCCCAGCATTTT. This gives the protein CATSRDLWGRDNQPQHF.

In the case of this clonotype: Since a much larger clone is just one base distant, this may be a read error. The rearrangement joins TRBV5-1 to TRBJ2-3; D gene ambiguous. Germline V gene sequence: CDR1 SGHRS, CDR2 YFSETQ. V was pared by 1 base and J by 3 bases, with 12 bases between. The CDR3 totals 15 residues. Written as DNA, the CDR3 is TGCGCCAGCAGCTTGAAAACCCAGGAGACAGATACGCAGTATTTT. Residues: CASSLKTQETDTQYF.

The V and J genes are TRBV3-1 and TRBJ1-2; D is uncertain. The CDR3 contains 15 residues. The germline CDR1 and CDR2 sequences are LGHDT and YNNKEL (reference sequence). Trimming left V 3 bases short and J 4 bases short, with 15 bases between. The CDR3 DNA sequence: TGTGCCAGCAGCCACGGAAAAAATACGGGCTATGGCTACACCTTC. This encodes CASSHGKNTGYGYTF.

The rearrangement links TRBV20-1 to TRBJ2-5; 10 bases are a match to TRBD2. The CDR3 totals 14 residues. J was trimmed by 4 bases and V by 1 base; bases with no gene match: 3. CDR1 DFQATT and CDR2 SNEGSKA come from the germline V gene (reference sequence). In DNA form, the CDR3 reads TGCAGTGCTAGAGTAGCGGGAGGCGGAGAGACCCAGTACTTC. Translation gives CSARVAGGGETQYF.

This clonotype has only a few counts. The rearrangement links TRBV6-6 to TRBJ2-7; 7 bases are shared with TRBD1. Germline CDR1 is MNHNY and CDR2 is SVGAGI (reference sequence). V lost 8 bases to trimming and J lost 7 bases; unmatched junction nucleotides: 17. The CDR3 spans 15 residues. The CDR3 reads CASRYGQGVLGEQYF. The CDR3 DNA sequence: TGTGCCAGCCGGTACGGCCAGGGGGTTTTAGGTGAGCAGTACTTC.

This clonotype has only a few counts. This chain uses TRBV7-2 with TRBJ2-5; 9 nucleotides match TRBD2. This CDR3 comprises 15 residues. The junction had 8 bases not matched to a gene; V was cut back by 7 bases and J by 2 bases. Per germline, CDR1 SGHTA and CDR2 FQGNSA. The CDR3 DNA sequence: TGTGCCAGCAACCCTCGACTAGCGGCACAAGAGACCCAGTACTTC. This sequence encodes CASNPRLAAQETQYF.

This chain links TRBV6-1 with TRBJ1-1, with D uncertain. The length of the CDR3 is 15 residues. Germline values: CDR1 MNHNS, CDR2 SASEGT. V was trimmed by 10 bases and J by 8 bases, leaving 26 bases between them. CDR3 in DNA: TGTGCCACCCTTTTTGGGTCAGTCCTGGATCGAGAAGCTTTCTTT. Amino acid sequence: CATLFGSVLDREAFF.

Only a few counts were recorded for this clonotype. The chain recombines TRBV28 with TRBJ2-7; 8 bases are a match to TRBD1. Germline V gene lookup returns CDR1 MDHEN and CDR2 SYDVKM. V was clipped by 4 bases and J by 2 bases; unmatched bases: 7. CDR3 length equals 15 residues. The CDR3 sequence is CASSSGQGSPYEQYF. DNA of the CDR3: TGTGCCAGCAGTTCAGGACAGGGAAGCCCCTACGAGCAGTACTTC.

In its sample, this clonotype was seen many times. This rearrangement joins TRBV7-6 to TRBJ2-3; 11 nucleotides align to TRBD2. This CDR3 has 16 amino acids. From germline, CDR1 is SGHVS and CDR2 FNYEAQ. After removal of 5 bases from V and 3 bases from J, the junction contained 7 bases not matched to a gene. In DNA form, the CDR3 reads TGTGCCAGCAGCCCCACTAGCGGGAGTAATACAGATACGCAGTATTTT. This encodes CASSPTSGSNTDTQYF.

This clonotype occurred a few times. The CDR3 coding sequence is TGTGCCAGCAGTGCAGGATCCTACGAGCAGTACTTC. Encoded protein: CASSAGSYEQYF. The J gene is TRBJ2-7, the V gene TRBV2, with unresolved D. V was clipped by 4 bases and J by 1 base, with 5 bases between them. Germline CDR1 and CDR2: SNHLY and FYNNEI. The CDR3 loop spans 12 amino acids.

The chain's CDR3 is CSVGRGETQYF. DNA for the CDR3: TGCAGCGTGGGGCGGGGAGAGACCCAGTACTTC. The chain is built from TRBV29-1 and TRBJ2-5, with D maybe TRBD2 (6 bases). The CDR3 has 11 residues. Germline CDR1 and CDR2: SQVTM and ANQGSEA. Trimming left V 6 bases short and J 4 bases short, with 9 bases between.

This clonotype has just a few counts. In DNA, the CDR3 is TGTGCCAGCAGCGCATGGGGATTATACGAGCAGTACTTC. Protein product: CASSAWGLYEQYF. The V and J genes are TRBV7-6 and TRBJ2-7, with D hard to call. The CDR3 totals 13 residues. V was trimmed by 5 bases and J by 4 bases, leaving 12 bases between them. Germline V CDR1 and CDR2: SGHVS, FNYEAQ. Variable domain in full (rest from reference TRBV7-6 and TRBJ2-7): GAGVSQSPRYKVTKRGQDVALRCDPISGHVSLYWYRQALGQGPEFLTYFNYEAQQDKSGLPNDRFSAERPEGSISTLTIQRTEQRDSAMYRCASSAWGLYEQYFGPGTRLTVT.

In its sample, this clonotype was seen a few times. The J gene is TRBJ2-1, the V gene TRBV18; 13 nucleotides line up with TRBD2. Germline assignment: CDR1 KGHSH and CDR2 LQKENI. Germline trimming cut 4 bases from V and 5 bases from J; bases unmatched to any gene: 2. CDR3 length equals 15 residues. DNA for the CDR3: TGTGCCAGCTCACTCGGACTAGCGGGAGACAATGAGCAGTTCTTC. Translating it yields CASSLGLAGDNEQFF.

The chain recombines TRBV19 with TRBJ1-2, with a tentative D call TRBD1 (6 bases). Trimming took off 7 bases at V and 1 base at J, with 22 bases between the two ends. The V gene's germline CDR1 is LNHDA and CDR2 SQIVND (reference sequence). This CDR3 region has 17 residues. The CDR3 loop reads CASTSHGTTFLNYGYTF. The CDR3 DNA is TGTGCCAGTACCTCACACGGGACAACATTTCTTAACTATGGCTACACCTTC.

The CDR3 DNA reads TGCAGTGCTAGAGGGGAACAGGGGTTTTTAGAGACCCAGTACTTC. It is translated as CSARGEQGFLETQYF. The V and J genes are TRBV20-1 and TRBJ2-5; 7 bases align to TRBD1. V shed 1 base, J shed 4 bases, and the junction held 9 bases outside the gene matches. The CDR3 runs to 15 residues. Germline assignment: CDR1 DFQATT and CDR2 SNEGSKA (reference sequence).

The chain combines TRBV5-1 with TRBJ2-3, with TRBD1 as a possible D gene (5 bases). CDR1 and CDR2 from the germline V gene are SGHRS and YFSETQ. The V gene lost 5 bases and the J gene lost 1 base, with 11 bases spanning the gap. This CDR3 spans 14 amino acids. The CDR3: CASSVGHRTDTQYF. CDR3 coding DNA: TGCGCCAGCAGTGTAGGACACCGCACAGATACGCAGTATTTT.

This clonotype appeared a few times. The chain employs TRBV12-3 or TRBV12-4 and TRBJ1-5; D is possibly TRBD1 (6 bases). The CDR3 consists of 13 residues. V lost 4 bases, J lost 6 bases, and 10 bases lay in between. In nucleotides, the CDR3 is TGTGCCAGCAGTTGGACAGCGAGTCAGCCCCAGCATTTT. Its protein product is CASSWTASQPQHF.